This section outlines one T cell receptor (beta chain) sequence together with its context. Its antigen is not identified. At one end, the junction sequence differs from germline, possibly due to a read error. Genomic DNA provided the template from which TCR beta CDR3 was amplified by two-round multiplex PCR. First-round PCR, the initial amplification, used primers specific to each TRBV and TRBJ gene. From the multiplex PCR reads, TCRdb called clonotypes with MiXCR, one entry per CDR3 protein. The table lists 59,000 or so distinct CDR3 sequences, around a quarter of them singletons. This specimen belongs to a study of prognosis after radiotherapy for stage I lung cancer. Study information: It was considered that all non-small cell lung cancer patients were medically inoperable. Among the patients, seven or eight had squamous cell carcinoma and twelve had adenocarcinoma. Study results and caveats: Median unique TCR clone counts of approximately 9,600 versus 7,200 showed a fall after stereotactic body radiation therapy. Usage of TRBV and TRBJ genes reportedly differed between metastatic and non-metastatic patients.

CDR1 is MNHEY and CDR2 is SVGEGT in the germline V gene. The CDR3 is 18 residues long. This TCR came from a donor over 45 with non-small cell lung cancer. Sequences were derived from PBMCs, sampled before or after stereotactic body radiation therapy (not recorded which). The gene calls are TRBV6-2 or TRBV6-3 and TRBJ2-6; D possibly corresponds to TRBD2 (7 bases). For the CDR3, the DNA is TGTGCCAGCAGACCTTGGAAGGGAGGGGGTTCTGGGGACAACGTCCTGACTTTC. Protein sequence: CASRPWKGGGSGDNVLTF.